This is a list of T cell receptor beta chains from one sample in a study of T cells in tumors after PD-1 blockade. Method: immunoSEQ multiplex PCR; TCRdb's copy keeps in-frame clones and lacks some. Seen here are tens of thousands of clones, around 67% observed once, and the top ten hold 4% to 5%. Sequencing was performed on PBMCs, taken after anti-PD-1 treatment. These receptors came from a human donor with basal cell carcinoma. Both conserved end residues are part of each CDR3. The D gene is left open where the match is weak. Clone size appears in some rows only: once, few, many, or a class for an expanded clone.

TRBV2	-	TRBD1	TRBJ2-7	TGTGCCAGCAGAGCCCCGGACAGGGGCCTCTCCTACGAGCAGTACTTC	CASRAPDRGLSYEQYF
TRBV5-6	few	-	TRBJ1-5	TGTGCCAGCAGCCCCCAGGGGTTTGATCAGCCCCAGCATTTT	CASSPQGFDQPQHF
TRBV27	once	TRBD1	TRBJ2-2	TGTGCCAGCAGTTTGTATGCAGGGGGGAACACCGGGGAGCTGTTTTTT	CASSLYAGGNTGELFF
TRBV15	-	-	TRBJ1-4	TGTGCCACCATGCGGGACACGGAGGAAAAACTGTTTTTT	CATMRDTEEKLFF
TRBV3-1/TRBV3-2	-	-	TRBJ2-5	TGTGCCAGCAGCCAAGTGTACCAAGAGACCCAGTACTTC	CASSQVYQETQYF
TRBV18	-	TRBD1	TRBJ1-6	TGTGCCAGCTCACGGAACCAGGGGGAAGATTCACCCCTCCACTTT	CASSRNQGEDSPLHF
TRBV7-9	-	-	TRBJ2-1	TGTGCCAGCAGCCCCCGGGGGACAGCCCAATTGGAGCAGTTCTTC	CASSPRGTAQLEQFF
TRBV24-1	few	-	TRBJ1-1	TGTGCCACCAGTGTTACAGGGAGTGAAGCTTTCTTT	CATSVTGSEAFF
TRBV2	-	TRBD1	TRBJ1-5	TGTGCCAGCATGGGGACAGGGTTGAGCAATCAGCCCCAGCATTTT	CASMGTGLSNQPQHF
TRBV7-2	-	-	TRBJ1-6	TGTGCCAGCAGCGCTCATGGGGGGATGAATAATTCACCCCTCCACTTT	CASSAHGGMNNSPLHF
TRBV5-8	-	TRBD1	TRBJ1-4	TGTGCCAGCAGCTCCGGCCTGTTGGGACAGGGTAATGAAAAACTGTTTTTT	CASSSGLLGQGNEKLFF
TRBV4-1	-	TRBD2	TRBJ2-3	TGCGCCAGCAGAAACCCTAGCGGGGGGAGCACAGATACGCAGTATTTT	CASRNPSGGSTDTQYF